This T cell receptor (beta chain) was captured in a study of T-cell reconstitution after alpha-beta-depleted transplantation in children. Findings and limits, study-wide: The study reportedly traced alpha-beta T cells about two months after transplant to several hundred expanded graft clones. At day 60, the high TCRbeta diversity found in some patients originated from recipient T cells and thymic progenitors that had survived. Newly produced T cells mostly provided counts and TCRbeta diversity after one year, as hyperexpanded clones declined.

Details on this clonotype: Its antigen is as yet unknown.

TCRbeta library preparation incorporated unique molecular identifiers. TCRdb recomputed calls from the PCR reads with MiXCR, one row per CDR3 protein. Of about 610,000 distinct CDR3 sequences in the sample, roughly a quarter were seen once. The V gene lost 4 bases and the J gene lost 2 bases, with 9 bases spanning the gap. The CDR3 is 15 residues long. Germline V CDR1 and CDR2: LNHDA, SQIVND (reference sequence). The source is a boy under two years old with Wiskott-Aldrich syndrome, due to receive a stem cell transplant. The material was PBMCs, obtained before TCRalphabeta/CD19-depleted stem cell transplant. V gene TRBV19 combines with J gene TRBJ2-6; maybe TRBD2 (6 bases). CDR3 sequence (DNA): TGTGCCAGTAGTAGGAGGGCCCCTGGGGCCAACGTCCTGACTTTC. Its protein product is CASSRRAPGANVLTF.